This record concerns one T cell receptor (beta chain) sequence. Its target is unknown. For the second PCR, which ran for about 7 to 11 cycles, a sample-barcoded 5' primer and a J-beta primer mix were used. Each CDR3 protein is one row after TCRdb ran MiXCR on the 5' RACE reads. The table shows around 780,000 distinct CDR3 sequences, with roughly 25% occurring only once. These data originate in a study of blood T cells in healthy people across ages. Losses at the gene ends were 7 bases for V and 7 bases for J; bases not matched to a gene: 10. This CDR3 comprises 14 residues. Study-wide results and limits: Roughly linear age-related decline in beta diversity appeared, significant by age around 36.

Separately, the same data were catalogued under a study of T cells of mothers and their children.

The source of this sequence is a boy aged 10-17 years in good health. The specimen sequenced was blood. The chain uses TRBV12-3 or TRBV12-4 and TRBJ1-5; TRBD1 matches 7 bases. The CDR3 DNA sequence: TGTGCCAGCAACCTCAGGGGGGTTGGACAGCCCCAGCATTTT. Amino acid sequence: CASNLRGVGQPQHF.